This TCR beta chain was recorded in a study of T cell responses to AZD1222 COVID-19 vaccine. Regarding this clone: Its antigen is unidentified.

This CDR3 spans 15 amino acids. The germline V gene has CDR1 SQVTM and CDR2 ANQGSEA. Germline trimming cut 5 bases from V and 6 bases from J; bases unmatched to any gene: 11. Study-wide results and caveats: With two AZD1222 doses given, Spike-specific TCR breadth and depth both rose. A mostly white British donor set with more females was recruited, and clonal diversity was possibly underestimated. Regions 160-218 and 743-854 held dominance among vaccine-associated CD4 TCRs, which spanned spike. Close to half of spike-specific TCRs reportedly recognize unmutated variant regions.

The protocol was immunoSEQ multiplex PCR, while the TCRdb copy is restricted to in-frame clones and leaves out a portion. The sample lists roughly 120,000 clones, roughly 90% occurring once. Sequencing was performed on peripheral blood, taken on day 0 of AZD1222 vaccination. The TCR comes from an adult in good health. V usage is TRBV29-1 and J usage is TRBJ2-3, with 10 bases that match TRBD2. The CDR3 spells CSVRSGGAHSDTQYF. The CDR3 coding sequence is TGCAGCGTTAGAAGCGGGGGGGCTCACTCGGATACGCAGTATTTT.